This TCR beta chain came from a study of T-cell reconstitution after alpha-beta-depleted transplantation in children. TCRbeta library construction was performed incorporating unique molecular identifiers. TCRdb ran MiXCR on the PCR reads and lists one entry per CDR3 protein. Here the sample spans hundreds of thousands of distinct CDR3 sequences, 30% to 35% being singletons. The CDR3 runs 14 residues. Losses at the gene ends were 0 bases for V and 5 bases for J; bases not matched to a gene: 5. Germline V gene sequence: CDR1 DFQATT, CDR2 SNEGSKA (reference sequence). This material consisted of PBMCs from the stem cell graft donor, taken from the stem cell graft. The sequence came from a human donor who donated a stem cell graft to a child with aplastic anemia. The gene calls are TRBV20-1 and TRBJ2-5, with 8 bases lining up with TRBD2. CDR3 loop: CSARDTSGMETQYF. The CDR3 DNA reads TGCAGTGCTAGAGATACTAGCGGCATGGAGACCCAGTACTTC.